Included here is one TCR beta chain sequence, with context. Its antigen is not yet known. The input lacks base qualities; no much larger clone sits a single base away. This entry is derived from a study of blood T cell repertoires in COVID-19 (dated by TCRdb to between 2020 and 2021). With regard to the full study: Samples from collaborators originated in the United States, Italy and Spain and spanned both the acute and convalescent phases of COVID-19. The prospective study material was composed of cDNA or gDNA derived from T cells, B-cell-depleted T cells, or PBMCs. Subjects who had been exposed to COVID-19, were actively infected with it, or had recovered from it provided the deeply sampled blood TCRbeta repertoires that made up the dataset. The repertoires were released in a freely available public database meant as a resource for research on the immune response to SARS-CoV-2. The samples were drawn from the first 160 participants of the ongoing ImmuneRACE study and from roughly 1,300 subjects provided by 6 global collaborators. The sample metadata nearly always contained a de-identified subject ID, COVID-19 status, age in years and sex. HLA class I and class II types, where available, came from metadata supplied by the sample provider rather than from assay-based typing. General study outcomes and caveats: The quantity of clinical and demographic metadata differed by source and by participant and was supplied without curation.

One collaborating source in Seattle enrolled patients while the patients were actively infected and followed the patients over time throughout the course of disease. Collaborating institutions collected whole blood in K2EDTA tubes following their own protocols. For TCRbeta analysis, collaborators shipped samples as frozen whole blood, isolated PBMCs, or DNA extracted from either of those sample types. TCRbeta CDR3 regions were amplified from genomic DNA by means of the immunoSEQ Assay, a bias-controlled multiplex PCR. From the authors' description of their analysis: Within the assay, amplification of reference gene primers was used to estimate how many nucleated cells each sample contained. To quantify the absolute abundance of each unique TCRbeta CDR3 rearrangement, sequence reads were collapsed and filtered. For each sample, productive Simpson clonality was calculated by taking the square root of Simpson's diversity index across productive rearrangements. Not all clones reach the TCRdb copy of this immuneACCESS table, which keeps in-frame sequences only. Checked studies attribute under half of the gap to unresolved V genes and leave the rest unexplained. V and J calls and clone size are given by that table; D and trimming were obtained from the DNA. The sample has roughly 150,000 clones on record, over 80% of them singletons. Together, the top ten hold approximately 7.6% of the sample.

CDR1 MNHEY and CDR2 SVGAGI are derived from the germline V gene. V loses 5 bases, J loses 0 bases, and the germline ends lie 8 bases apart. Including cysteine and phenylalanine, the CDR3 has 14 amino acids. Only CDR3 DNA remains: 42 bases, in frame from the first base. In this chain, TRBV6-5 is recombined with TRBJ2-1; the D gene is perhaps TRBD1, from 6 matching bases. The source of this sequence is a woman over 75 with COVID-19, enrolled during active disease. The sample comprised peripheral blood. The base sequence is TGTGCCAGCAGTCGGGACACCTCCTACAATGAGCAGTTCTTC. Translated, it reads CASSRDTSYNEQFF.